These T cell receptor beta chains were read from a single sample in a study of T cell repertoires in cytomegalovirus infection. In TCRdb, the reads were re-called with MiXCR into one record per CDR3 protein. The sample includes around 300,000 distinct CDR3 sequences, roughly a quarter of them seen just once. Sequencing was performed on PBMCs. All receptors come from a human donor in good health (CMV status not recorded). Some clones in this sample may be carry-over from other donors' samples. CDR3s include the opening cysteine and the closing phenylalanine or tryptophan. D genes are given only for firm matches. Size values are once, few and many counts, or a class for expanded clones, and some rows have none.

CDR3 DNA: TGTGCCAGCAGCTTTGGGGGAGGCGGTAATGAGCAGTTCTTC
CDR3 protein: CASSFGGGGNEQFF
clone size: -
D gene: -
J gene: TRBJ2-1
V gene: TRBV7-6

CDR3 DNA: TGTGCCAGCAGCACCGGGACTAGCGGGAGGGGCGCCTACAATGAGCAGTTCTTC
CDR3 protein: CASSTGTSGRGAYNEQFF
clone size: -
D gene: TRBD2
J gene: TRBJ2-1
V gene: TRBV6-2/TRBV6-3

CDR3 DNA: TGTGCCAGCAGCCCCACTGGGGGGGCAAGTGAAAAACTGTTTTTT
CDR3 protein: CASSPTGGASEKLFF
clone size: few
D gene: -
J gene: TRBJ1-4
V gene: TRBV7-9

CDR3 DNA: TGTGCCAGCAGCCCCCGGGGGCAAGAGACCCAGTACTTC
CDR3 protein: CASSPRGQETQYF
clone size: many
D gene: -
J gene: TRBJ2-5
V gene: TRBV12-3/TRBV12-4

CDR3 DNA: TGTGCCAGCAGTAGGCGGGGGGGCCGGGAGACCCAGTACTTC
CDR3 protein: CASSRRGGRETQYF
clone size: -
D gene: TRBD2
J gene: TRBJ2-5
V gene: TRBV27

CDR3 DNA: TGTGCCAGCAGCTTAACCAGTTTGAGGTCTCTTAGCAATCAGCCCCAGCATTTT
CDR3 protein: CASSLTSLRSLSNQPQHF
clone size: -
D gene: -
J gene: TRBJ1-5
V gene: TRBV7-4

CDR3 DNA: TGTGCCAGCAGCCCTGGACTAGCGGGAGCTAAGACTGGCTCCTACAATGAGCAGTTCTTC
CDR3 protein: CASSPGLAGAKTGSYNEQFF
clone size: few
D gene: TRBD2
J gene: TRBJ2-1
V gene: TRBV11-2

CDR3 DNA: TGTGCCAGCAGCTTAGGGACAGGGGCTGGTAATGAAAAACTGTTTTTT
CDR3 protein: CASSLGTGAGNEKLFF
clone size: many
D gene: TRBD1
J gene: TRBJ1-4
V gene: TRBV7-6

CDR3 DNA: TGTGCCAGCAGCCCGGGACTAGCGGGGTACAATGAGCAGTTCTTC
CDR3 protein: CASSPGLAGYNEQFF
clone size: many
D gene: TRBD2
J gene: TRBJ2-1
V gene: TRBV7-2

CDR3 DNA: TGCAGCGTTCTACTAGCGGGACGTAGAGAGACCCAGTACTTC
CDR3 protein: CSVLLAGRRETQYF
clone size: -
D gene: TRBD2
J gene: TRBJ2-5
V gene: TRBV29-1

CDR3 DNA: TGTGCCAGCTCTCGAGCAGGGGCCACAGATACGCAGTATTTT
CDR3 protein: CASSRAGATDTQYF
clone size: many
D gene: -
J gene: TRBJ2-3
V gene: TRBV7-2

CDR3 DNA: TGTGCCAGCAGACTACGCGCAGATACGCAGTATTTT
CDR3 protein: CASRLRADTQYF
clone size: -
D gene: -
J gene: TRBJ2-3
V gene: TRBV27

CDR3 DNA: TGTGCCAGCAGTGTGGGGGATTACAATGAGCAGTTCTTC
CDR3 protein: CASSVGDYNEQFF
clone size: -
D gene: -
J gene: TRBJ2-1
V gene: TRBV2

CDR3 DNA: TGTGCCAGCAGTTGGACGGATTACACTGAAGCTTTCTTT
CDR3 protein: CASSWTDYTEAFF
clone size: few
D gene: -
J gene: TRBJ1-1
V gene: TRBV12-3/TRBV12-4

CDR3 DNA: TGTGCCAGCAGTTTACGGACCAGCAGCCGAGGAAGGGAGACCCAGTACTTC
CDR3 protein: CASSLRTSSRGRETQYF
clone size: medium-sized
D gene: -
J gene: TRBJ2-5
V gene: TRBV28

CDR3 DNA: TGTGCCAGCTCACCACCTTTTCTAGCGGGAGGGTGGCACAATGAGCAGTTCTTC
CDR3 protein: CASSPPFLAGGWHNEQFF
clone size: many
D gene: TRBD2
J gene: TRBJ2-1
V gene: TRBV18

CDR3 DNA: TGTGCCAGCAGCGTAGAAAGCGGGAGGGCCAGTGATGAGCAGTTCTTC
CDR3 protein: CASSVESGRASDEQFF
clone size: -
D gene: TRBD2
J gene: TRBJ2-1
V gene: TRBV9

CDR3 DNA: TGTGCCAGCAGTGATCTAGCCAAAAACATTCAGTACTTC
CDR3 protein: CASSDLAKNIQYF
clone size: -
D gene: -
J gene: TRBJ2-4
V gene: TRBV25-1

CDR3 DNA: TGTGCCAGCAGCTTCGGGCTAGCGGGAGCAGATACGCAGTATTTT
CDR3 protein: CASSFGLAGADTQYF
clone size: few
D gene: TRBD2
J gene: TRBJ2-3
V gene: TRBV7-4

CDR3 DNA: TGTGCCAGCAGCTGGGACAGGAGCTACAATGAGCAGTTCTTC
CDR3 protein: CASSWDRSYNEQFF
clone size: -
D gene: TRBD1
J gene: TRBJ2-1
V gene: TRBV5-5

CDR3 DNA: TGCGCCAGCAGCTTGGAGGCAGGGGATCAGCCCCAGCATTTT
CDR3 protein: CASSLEAGDQPQHF
clone size: -
D gene: -
J gene: TRBJ1-5
V gene: TRBV5-1

CDR3 DNA: TGTGCCAGCAGCCTCAGTCTTAGCGGGCAGTTCTTC
CDR3 protein: CASSLSLSGQFF
clone size: -
D gene: -
J gene: TRBJ2-1
V gene: TRBV11-2

CDR3 DNA: TGTGCCAGCAGTTCCAGGACCCATGGCTACACCTTC
CDR3 protein: CASSSRTHGYTF
clone size: -
D gene: -
J gene: TRBJ1-2
V gene: TRBV6-2/TRBV6-3

CDR3 DNA: TGCAGTGCTAGACGACTAGCGGGAGTTGGGACCGGGGAGCTGTTTTTT
CDR3 protein: CSARRLAGVGTGELFF
clone size: few
D gene: TRBD2
J gene: TRBJ2-2
V gene: TRBV20-1

CDR3 DNA: TGTGCCAGCAGCTGGTTACAGGGTGATGGCTACACCTTC
CDR3 protein: CASSWLQGDGYTF
clone size: -
D gene: -
J gene: TRBJ1-2
V gene: TRBV7-6

CDR3 DNA: TGCAGTGCTAGCCGGGGTCGAAGCTCCTACGAGCAGTACTTC
CDR3 protein: CSASRGRSSYEQYF
clone size: -
D gene: -
J gene: TRBJ2-7
V gene: TRBV20-1

CDR3 DNA: TGTGCCAGCAGCCCAGAAAGACAGGGAGGTAATGGCTACACCTTC
CDR3 protein: CASSPERQGGNGYTF
clone size: few
D gene: TRBD1
J gene: TRBJ1-2
V gene: TRBV5-4

CDR3 DNA: TGTGCCAGCAACCCAATGGGACAGGGGGCGTTCTACGAGCAGTACTTC
CDR3 protein: CASNPMGQGAFYEQYF
clone size: -
D gene: TRBD1
J gene: TRBJ2-7
V gene: TRBV6-2/TRBV6-3

CDR3 DNA: TGTGCCAGCAGTTTAAGAGCTGAGAGCTCCTACGAGCAGTACTTC
CDR3 protein: CASSLRAESSYEQYF
clone size: -
D gene: -
J gene: TRBJ2-7
V gene: TRBV27

CDR3 DNA: TGTGCTAGTGGTTTGGTACCAGGCGGAACTTTCTTT
CDR3 protein: CASGLVPGGTFF
clone size: many
D gene: -
J gene: TRBJ1-1
V gene: TRBV12-5

CDR3 DNA: TGTGCCAGCACCATAACAGGGGTAGGGAATTCACCCCTCCACTTT
CDR3 protein: CASTITGVGNSPLHF
clone size: few
D gene: TRBD1
J gene: TRBJ1-6
V gene: TRBV28

CDR3 DNA: TGTGCCAGCAGCTTAACGCCTAGCACAGATACGCAGTATTTT
CDR3 protein: CASSLTPSTDTQYF
clone size: many
D gene: -
J gene: TRBJ2-3
V gene: TRBV7-2

CDR3 DNA: TGCAGCGTTGGTTTTCGCGGAAAGCAGTACTTC
CDR3 protein: CSVGFRGKQYF
clone size: -
D gene: -
J gene: TRBJ2-7
V gene: TRBV29-1

CDR3 DNA: TGTGCCAGCAGGGCAATGGGGGGCTACACCTTC
CDR3 protein: CASRAMGGYTF
clone size: -
D gene: -
J gene: TRBJ1-2
V gene: TRBV28

CDR3 DNA: TGTGCCAGCAGCCCCGGGACTAGCCGTTACGAGCAGTACTTC
CDR3 protein: CASSPGTSRYEQYF
clone size: -
D gene: TRBD2
J gene: TRBJ2-7
V gene: TRBV28

CDR3 DNA: TGTGCCAGCAGCCAAGGACAGCGTTCCTCTGGGGCCAACGTCCTGACTTTC
CDR3 protein: CASSQGQRSSGANVLTF
clone size: many
D gene: -
J gene: TRBJ2-6
V gene: TRBV12-3/TRBV12-4

CDR3 DNA: TGTGCCAGCAGCGTCGGACAGGGTTGGTACAATGAGCAGTTCTTC
CDR3 protein: CASSVGQGWYNEQFF
clone size: -
D gene: TRBD1
J gene: TRBJ2-1
V gene: TRBV7-9

CDR3 DNA: TGTGCCAGCAGTGGGTGGTTACAGGGTTTTGACAATGAGCAGTTCTTC
CDR3 protein: CASSGWLQGFDNEQFF
clone size: few
D gene: -
J gene: TRBJ2-1
V gene: TRBV7-6

CDR3 DNA: TGCGCCAGCAGCCATCCCATTGGACAAACCCCTGAAGCTTTCTTT
CDR3 protein: CASSHPIGQTPEAFF
clone size: -
D gene: -
J gene: TRBJ1-1
V gene: TRBV4-1

CDR3 DNA: TGTGCCAGCAGCTTGATCGCCGGGACATTCTCCTACGAGCAGTACTTC
CDR3 protein: CASSLIAGTFSYEQYF
clone size: many
D gene: -
J gene: TRBJ2-7
V gene: TRBV7-2

CDR3 DNA: TGTGCCAGCAGCGAGGGGACAGGGAACTCCTACGAGCAGTACTTC
CDR3 protein: CASSEGTGNSYEQYF
clone size: many
D gene: TRBD1
J gene: TRBJ2-7
V gene: TRBV7-2

CDR3 DNA: TGTGCCAGTAGTACGGGTGGGAGTCGGTCCTACAATGAGCAGTTCTTC
CDR3 protein: CASSTGGSRSYNEQFF
clone size: -
D gene: -
J gene: TRBJ2-1
V gene: TRBV19

CDR3 DNA: TGCAGCGTTGGGGGAGATCGAGGCACAGATACGCAGTATTTT
CDR3 protein: CSVGGDRGTDTQYF
clone size: -
D gene: -
J gene: TRBJ2-3
V gene: TRBV29-1

CDR3 DNA: TGTGCCACCAGCAGAGGCGACCGCGGAAGGGGCAATGAGCAGTTCTTC
CDR3 protein: CATSRGDRGRGNEQFF
clone size: -
D gene: -
J gene: TRBJ2-1
V gene: TRBV15

CDR3 DNA: TGTGCCATCAGGCCCGGGACAGGGATGAACACTGAAGCTTTCTTT
CDR3 protein: CAIRPGTGMNTEAFF
clone size: -
D gene: TRBD1
J gene: TRBJ1-1
V gene: TRBV10-3

CDR3 DNA: TGTGCCAGTAGTATTGTAGCTCCCGGGGAGCTGTTTTTT
CDR3 protein: CASSIVAPGELFF
clone size: -
D gene: -
J gene: TRBJ2-2
V gene: TRBV19

CDR3 DNA: TGTGCCAGCAGCTTTCTACCAACTAGCGGGTCCTCGAGCGAGCAGTACTTC
CDR3 protein: CASSFLPTSGSSSEQYF
clone size: -
D gene: TRBD2
J gene: TRBJ2-7
V gene: TRBV7-2